These 3 T cell receptor beta chains were sequenced from one sample in a study of T cell repertoires in cytomegalovirus infection. TCRdb re-analysed the reads in MiXCR, keeping a single row per CDR3 protein. The table has approximately 910,000 distinct CDR3 sequences, 30% to 40% seen once. These TCRs' antigens remain unknown. This material consisted of cultured CD8+ T cells from PBMCs, taken from culture after CMV antigen stimulation. These receptors were collected from a human donor in good health (CMV status not recorded). Some clones in this sample may be carry-over from other donors' samples.

This clonotype turned up a few times. V usage is TRBV6-6 and J usage is TRBJ1-1; no reliable D call. V gave up 7 bases and J gave up 0 bases, with 18 bases separating them. CDR3 length equals 16 residues. In germline, CDR1 is MNHNY, CDR2 SVGAGI (reference sequence). CDR3 sequence: CASMSWPRNMNTEAFF. In DNA form, the CDR3 reads TGTGCCAGCATGTCTTGGCCCCGCAACATGAACACTGAAGCTTTCTTT.

This chain connects TRBV7-6 to TRBJ2-2; D possibly uses TRBD1 or TRBD2 (6 bases each). Trimming took 2 bases from V and 2 from J, leaving 15 bases between them. Per the germline V gene, CDR1 is SGHVS and CDR2 is FNYEAQ. The CDR3 contains 17 residues. The CDR3 loop reads CASSLTIPGANTGELFF. CDR3 nucleotides: TGTGCCAGCAGCTTAACCATTCCGGGGGCAAACACCGGGGAGCTGTTTTTT.

The V and J genes are TRBV2 and TRBJ2-2, with TRBD2 matching over 9 bases. The junction had 7 bases not matched to a gene; V was cut back by 7 bases and J by 7 bases. The CDR3 extends over 14 amino acids. CDR1 is SNHLY, CDR2 FYNNEI, per germline. For the CDR3, the DNA is TGTGCCAGCACGCGGGGGGGCCTTGGCGGGGAGCTGTTTTTT. Translated: CASTRGGLGGELFF. Full variable domain (rest looked up from reference TRBV2 and TRBJ2-2): EPEVTQTPSHQVTQMGQEVILRCVPISNHLYFYWYRQILGQKVEFLVSFYNNEISEKSEIFDDQFSVERPDGSNFTLKIRSTKLEDSAMYFCASTRGGLGGELFFGEGSRLTVL.